The rows below give T cell receptor beta chains drawn from one sample of a study of Tregs in tolerant kidney transplant recipients. TCRdb's copy holds only in-frame clones and misses some; the assay was immunoSEQ multiplex PCR. The sample carries about 61,000 clones, around 85% recorded once. This material consisted of Tregs from blood, taken before the transplant. The receptors derive from a human donor who received a combined kidney and bone marrow transplant. CDR3s include the opening cysteine and the closing phenylalanine or tryptophan. D genes are given only for firm matches. Clone size appears in some rows only: once, few, many, or a class for an expanded clone.

J gene | V gene | D gene | clone size | CDR3 protein | CDR3 DNA
TRBJ2-4 | TRBV5-1 | NA | once | CASSYEGENIQYF | TGCGCCAGCAGTTACGAAGGGGAAAACATTCAGTACTTC
TRBJ1-2 | TRBV13 | NA | once | CASSFSLLGYGYTF | TGTGCCAGCAGCTTTAGCCTCCTGGGCTATGGCTACACCTTC
TRBJ1-6 | TRBV9 | TRBD1 | once | CASSGTGYNSPLHF | TGTGCCAGCAGCGGGACAGGGTATAATTCACCCCTCCACTTT
TRBJ1-1 | TRBV6-9 | NA | NA | CASSYPTEAFF | TGTGCCAGCAGTTACCCCACTGAAGCTTTCTTT
TRBJ2-5 | TRBV19 | NA | NA | CASSIALVETQYF | TGTGCCAGTAGTATTGCCCTAGTTGAGACCCAGTACTTC
TRBJ2-7 | TRBV2 | NA | NA | CASRVIQGPYEQYF | TGTGCCAGCAGGGTTATACAGGGACCCTACGAGCAGTACTTC
TRBJ2-7 | TRBV2 | NA | NA | CASRGYLSAPYEQYF | TGTGCCAGCAGGGGGTACCTTAGTGCACCCTACGAGCAGTACTTC
TRBJ2-3 | TRBV4-1 | NA | NA | CASSQVHPTDTQYF | TGCGCCAGCAGCCAAGTTCATCCCACAGATACGCAGTATTTT
TRBJ2-1 | TRBV11-3 | NA | NA | CASSFSTENEQFF | TGTGCCAGCAGCTTTTCGACGGAGAATGAGCAGTTCTTC
TRBJ1-3 | TRBV10-2 | NA | NA | CASSGRQAIPSSGNTIYF | TGCGCCAGCAGTGGCCGACAGGCCATCCCGAGCTCTGGAAACACCATATATTTT
TRBJ2-3 | TRBV10-3 | TRBD2 | medium-sized | CAISGTSDETQYF | TGTGCCATCAGTGGCACTAGCGACGAGACGCAGTATTTT
TRBJ1-2 | TRBV28 | NA | NA | CASRVGHGSYGYTF | TGTGCCAGTCGCGTAGGACACGGATCATATGGCTACACCTTC
TRBJ1-2 | TRBV7-2 | TRBD1 | NA | CASSPRQGLSGYTF | TGTGCCAGCAGCCCCCGACAGGGGTTGAGTGGCTACACCTTC
TRBJ2-1 | TRBV11-3 | TRBD2 | NA | CASSAAMGLADNEQFF | TGTGCCAGCAGCGCCGCCATGGGACTAGCGGACAATGAGCAGTTCTTC
TRBJ2-1 | TRBV10-1 | TRBD2 | few | CASSPSGQSYNEQFF | TGCGCCAGCAGTCCTAGCGGACAATCCTACAATGAGCAGTTCTTC
TRBJ1-2 | TRBV2 | NA | NA | CASSAGLDYGYTF | TGTGCCAGCAGCGCCGGACTGGACTATGGCTACACCTTC
TRBJ2-1 | TRBV6-1 | TRBD1 | few | CASTDRGNYNEQFF | TGTGCCAGCACTGACAGGGGGAACTACAATGAGCAGTTCTTC
TRBJ2-7 | TRBV5-1 | NA | NA | CASSLGEVYEQYF | TGCGCCAGCAGCTTGGGGGAAGTCTACGAGCAGTACTTC
TRBJ2-6 | TRBV6-6 | TRBD1 | NA | CATLTGGFTGANVLTF | TGTGCCACGCTTACAGGGGGCTTCACTGGGGCCAACGTCCTGACTTTC
TRBJ1-2 | TRBV27 | NA | NA | CASSFVGTAANYGYTF | TGTGCCAGCAGTTTCGTTGGGACGGCAGCTAACTATGGCTACACCTTC
TRBJ1-1 | TRBV6-6 | NA | NA | CATSSRGNMNTEAFF | TGTGCCACCTCTAGCCGTGGAAATATGAACACTGAAGCTTTCTTT
TRBJ1-2 | TRBV19 | NA | few | CASSIMASANYGYTF | TGTGCCAGTAGTATCATGGCGTCAGCTAACTATGGCTACACCTTC
TRBJ1-1 | TRBV7-2 | NA | NA | CASSFGRGNTEAFF | TGTGCCAGCAGCTTTGGTAGGGGGAACACTGAAGCTTTCTTT
TRBJ1-1 | TRBV18 | TRBD1 | NA | CASSTRTGGESEAFF | TGTGCCAGCTCAACGAGGACAGGGGGCGAGAGTGAAGCTTTCTTT